This entry lists 15 T cell receptor beta chains sequenced from one sample in a study of blood T cell repertoires in COVID-19. Profiling relied on immunoSEQ multiplex PCR, and the TCRdb table lists in-frame clones only, not all of them. The sample lists about 41,000 clones; about 86% were seen once. Sequencing was carried out using peripheral blood. These receptors were obtained from a middle-aged man with COVID-19, enrolled during active disease.

This chain links TRBV12-5 with TRBJ1-2, with 9 bases aligning to TRBD1. J was trimmed by 7 bases and V by 2 bases; bases with no gene match: 11. The length of the CDR3 is 16 residues. The V gene's germline CDR1 is LGHNT and CDR2 FRNRAP. CDR3 in amino acids: CASGLISGQGFSGYTF. The CDR3, as DNA: TGTGCTAGTGGTTTGATTTCGGGACAGGGATTTTCTGGCTACACCTTC.

V and J are TRBV7-9 and TRBJ1-4; D not resolved. The germline V gene encodes CDR1 SEHNR and CDR2 FQNEAQ (reference sequence). This CDR3 has 19 amino acids. With 5 bases removed from V and 2 bases from J, the gap between germline ends came to 24 bases. The chain's CDR3 is CASSHPNGRPLTTNEKLFF. The DNA of the CDR3 is TGTGCCAGCAGCCACCCAAACGGGAGGCCACTGACGACTAATGAAAAACTGTTTTTT.

The chain combines TRBV12-3 or TRBV12-4 with TRBJ1-5; the D gene is possibly TRBD1 (6 bases). Deletions cut 3 bases from V and 4 bases from J, with 7 bases between. This CDR3 has 13 residues. The CDR3 sequence: CASSFTGNQPQHF. The CDR3 DNA follows: TGTGCCAGCAGTTTCACAGGGAATCAGCCCCAGCATTTT.

The rearrangement joins TRBV2 to TRBJ1-1; D is unclear. The CDR3 length is 15 residues. Germline assignment: CDR1 SNHLY and CDR2 FYNNEI. With 7 bases removed from V and 0 bases from J, the gap between germline ends came to 15 bases. CDR3 in amino acids: CASTPEYMVNTEAFF. DNA of the CDR3: TGTGCCAGCACCCCCGAATACATGGTGAACACTGAAGCTTTCTTT.

The chain recombines TRBV2 with TRBJ1-2; 7 nucleotides match TRBD1. Germline trimming cut 6 bases from V and 6 bases from J; bases unmatched to any gene: 10. Germline CDR1 SNHLY, CDR2 FYNNEI. The CDR3 has 14 amino acids. This CDR3 reads CASSPNLGTDGYTF. The CDR3 bases are TGTGCCAGCAGCCCGAACCTTGGGACAGATGGCTACACCTTC.

The chain combines TRBV4-2 with TRBJ2-5; 11 nucleotides match TRBD1. The better agreement between TRBJ2-7 and the DNA end casts doubt on the J call. Germline V gene lookup returns CDR1 LGHNA and CDR2 YNFKEQ. The CDR3 runs to 15 residues. The CDR3 reads CASSQGDRGDYEQYF. In DNA, the CDR3 is TGTGCCAGCAGCCAAGGGGACAGGGGGGACTACGAGCAGTACTTC.

The chain uses TRBV18 and TRBJ1-2; 8 nucleotides line up with TRBD1. This CDR3 has 15 residues. In germline, CDR1 is KGHSH, CDR2 LQKENI. V was pared by 3 bases and J by 1 base, with 4 bases of the junction left unmatched. This chain's CDR3 is CASSPGTGFNYGYTF. CDR3 bases: TGTGCCAGCTCACCGGGGACAGGATTTAACTATGGCTACACCTTC. Supplemented by reference TRBV18 and TRBJ1-2, the full variable domain reads NAGVMQNPRHLVRRRGQEARLRCSPMKGHSHVYWYRQLPEEGLKFMVYLQKENIIDESGMPKERFSAEFPKEGPSILRIQQVVRGDSAAYFCASSPGTGFNYGYTFGSGTRLTVV.

The chain couples TRBV3-1 (or the pseudogene TRBV3-2) to TRBJ2-7; tentative D call: TRBD2 (5 bases). Trimming took 0 bases from V and 7 from J, leaving 22 bases between them. This CDR3 spans 17 amino acids. Germline CDR1 is LGHDT and CDR2 is YNNKEL (reference sequence). CDR3 in DNA: TGTGCCAGCAGCCAAGATCAATACAGCCCGGTGCCGGGGGAGCAGTACTTC. It is translated as CASSQDQYSPVPGEQYF.

The rearrangement uses TRBV10-3 and TRBJ1-2; possibly TRBD1 for D (6 bases). CDR3 length: 15 amino acids. V shed 0 bases and J shed 6 bases, with 14 bases lying between them. CDR1 ENHRY and CDR2 SYGVKD come from the germline V gene. This CDR3 is CAISESIYRDDGYTF. Written as DNA, the CDR3 is TGTGCCATCAGTGAGTCGATTTACAGGGATGATGGCTACACCTTC.

The chain joins TRBV28 to TRBJ2-5; D gene unclear. V dropped 4 bases and J dropped 2 bases, with 17 bases sitting between them. CDR1 is MDHEN and CDR2 is SYDVKM in the germline V gene. This CDR3 is 16 amino acids long. The DNA for the CDR3 is TGTGCCAGCAGTTCCCAGATCCCGGGTCGGCAAGAGACCCAGTACTTC. Translation: CASSSQIPGRQETQYF.

This chain links TRBV5-1 with TRBJ1-1; no clear D gene. V shed 5 bases and J shed 0 bases, with 11 bases lying between them. The CDR3 has 14 residues. Germline V gene data show CDR1 as SGHRS and CDR2 as YFSETQ. Here the CDR3 reads CASRFGELNTEAFF. CDR3 nucleotides: TGCGCCAGCAGATTTGGGGAGCTGAACACTGAAGCTTTCTTT.

The genes are TRBV3-1 (or the pseudogene TRBV3-2) and TRBJ1-2; 9 bases match TRBD1. Trimming cost V 4 bases and J 6 bases; bases outside gene matches: 6. The CDR3 runs 14 residues. From germline, CDR1 is LGHDT and CDR2 YNNKEL (reference sequence). The CDR3 protein is CASSPRTGEDGYTF. CDR3 nucleotides: TGTGCCAGCAGCCCCCGGACAGGGGAAGATGGCTACACCTTC.

The chain couples TRBV14 to TRBJ2-3, with D unclear. CDR3 size: 16 residues. CDR1 SGHDN and CDR2 FVKESK come from the germline V gene. Trimming left V 1 base short and J 6 bases short, with 17 bases between. CDR3 sequence: CASSQVLLPESDTQYF. Here the CDR3 DNA reads TGTGCCAGCAGCCAAGTTCTCCTCCCTGAGAGTGATACGCAGTATTTT.

The chain has TRBV12-3 or TRBV12-4 and TRBJ2-1; 9 bases are a match to TRBD2. The CDR3 is 12 residues long. V shed 5 bases and J 16 bases; nucleotides not matched to a gene: 9. CDR3 sequence (DNA): TGTGCCAGCAGTCACAGACTAGCGGCTCCTTTCTTC. Its translation is CASSHRLAAPFF.

This clone was seen only a few times. The J gene is TRBJ1-6, the V gene TRBV15, with TRBD1 as a possible D gene (5 bases). Germline V gives CDR1 LNHNV, CDR2 YYDKDF (reference sequence). The CDR3 extends over 15 amino acids. V was cut by 3 bases and J by 5 bases, with 11 bases left in between. In DNA, the CDR3 is TGTGCCACCAGCAGTAGGGGTTCCAATAATTCACCCCTCCACTTT. Protein product: CATSSRGSNNSPLHF.